This TCR beta chain was profiled in a study of shared T cell receptors in the human thymus. On this clone itself: One junction end disagrees with the germline gene, perhaps due to a read error.

Germline V gene data show CDR1 as SQVTM and CDR2 as ANQGSEA. This CDR3 is 13 amino acids long. Measured with immunoSEQ multiplex PCR; TCRdb has only the in-frame clones, and not every one. The sample holds roughly 660,000 clones, over 75% seen once. Separately, the same data were catalogued under a study of human thymus T cells. That work adds: Surgeons resected thymus tissue during corrective heart surgery.

The receptor comes from a boy younger than two with a congenital heart defect. The rearrangement uses TRBV29-1 and TRBJ1-3, with D perhaps matching TRBD1 (6 bases). Sequenced: thymocytes. Here the CDR3 DNA reads TGCAGCGTTGAACACAGGGCTGGAAACATCATATATTTT. Translation: CSVEHRAGNIIYF.